These 16 T cell receptor beta chains were sequenced from one sample in a study of monozygotic twins with inflammatory bowel disease. TCRdb derives one entry per CDR3 protein from the 5' RACE reads, leaving out DNA. This specimen shows about 380,000 distinct CDR3 sequences; the ten leading clones hold just over 2.5%. Material: blood. These receptors were obtained from a human donor with ulcerative colitis or Crohn's disease, or a healthy co-twin of an affected twin (not recorded which).

V is TRBV20-1 and J is TRBJ2-1; the D call from TCRdb, TRBD1, cannot be confirmed without DNA. The CDR3 totals 16 residues. Germline CDR1 and CDR2: DFQATT and SNEGSKA (reference sequence). CDR3 sequence: CSARDLRRGIDNEQFF.

This chain joins TRBV7-2 and TRBJ2-1; TCRdb lists TRBD1, though no DNA is available to test this call. This CDR3 is built from 16 residues. Germline CDR1 is SGHTA and CDR2 is FQGNSA. The CDR3 sequence is CASARGLGTGFSEQFF. The full variable domain, completed using reference TRBV7-2 and TRBJ2-1, is GAGVSQSPSNKVTEKGKDVELRCDPISGHTALYWYRQSLGQGLEFLIYFQGNSAPDKSGLPSDRFSAERTGGSVSTLTIQRTQQEDSAVYLCASARGLGTGFSEQFFGPGTRLTVL.

This chain joins TRBV5-6 and TRBJ1-4; as DNA is missing, the TRBD1 call by TCRdb cannot be tested. This CDR3 comprises 15 residues. CDR1 and CDR2 from the germline V gene are SGHDT and YYEEEE. The CDR3: CASNTQGGLNEKLFF.

This chain connects TRBV27 to TRBJ2-7; TCRdb proposes TRBD2, but this gene call is untestable without DNA. The germline V gene has CDR1 MNHEY and CDR2 SMNVEV (reference sequence). CDR3 length: 15 amino acids. CDR3 region: CASSPTSGLTYEQYF.

J is TRBJ1-3 and V is TRBV5-8. CDR1 and CDR2 (germline): SGHTS, YDEGEE. The CDR3 spans 15 residues. CDR3 loop: CASSLEGRSGNTIYF.

This chain uses TRBV7-3 with TRBJ2-2; TCRdb indicates TRBD1, and absent DNA this call remains unverified. Germline CDR1 is SGHTA and CDR2 is FQGTGA. This CDR3 is 14 amino acids long. The CDR3 loop is CASSGTLNTGELFF.

The chain combines TRBV7-2 with TRBJ1-1; TCRdb gives TRBD1 as the D gene, but with no DNA this cannot be confirmed. Germline values: CDR1 SGHTA, CDR2 FQGNSA. There are 15 residues in the CDR3. The CDR3: CASSWGTGVGTEAFF.

The V and J genes are TRBV12-3 or TRBV12-4 and TRBJ2-7; checking the TCRdb D call of TRBD2 is not possible without DNA. CDR3 length: 17 amino acids. Here the CDR3 reads CASTKGTSGGNFYEQYF.

This chain joins TRBV28 and TRBJ2-7; TCRdb calls TRBD1, which cannot be checked without DNA. The CDR3 has 15 amino acids. Germline CDR1 MDHEN, CDR2 SYDVKM. The CDR3 spells CASSLWGGARYEQYF.

The V call is TRBV5-1, the J call TRBJ2-7; TCRdb's D gene call, TRBD1, goes unchecked for lack of DNA. CDR3 length: 14 amino acids. Germline values: CDR1 SGHRS, CDR2 YFSETQ. Here the CDR3 reads CASRMSVMIYEQYF.

This chain uses TRBV6-1 with TRBJ1-5; TCRdb lists TRBD1, though no DNA is available to test this call. Germline V gene sequence: CDR1 MNHNS, CDR2 SASEGT. The CDR3 runs to 14 residues. The CDR3 protein is CASSRDRANQPQHF.

The chain has TRBV7-2 and TRBJ2-2; no DNA is available, so the TRBD2 call from TCRdb remains unchecked. Germline CDR1 SGHTA, CDR2 FQGNSA. The CDR3 runs to 13 residues. This CDR3 is CASSSTSAGELFF.

The CDR3 sequence: CASSQVRQALYNSPLHF. The rearrangement joins TRBV4-1 to TRBJ1-6; TCRdb's D call of TRBD1 is untestable without DNA. Germline lookup yields CDR1 MGHRA and CDR2 YSYEKL. This CDR3 comprises 17 residues.

The rearrangement uses TRBV20-1 and TRBJ1-2. The CDR3 loop spans 13 amino acids. Germline V gene sequence: CDR1 DFQATT, CDR2 SNEGSKA (reference sequence). The CDR3 loop is CSALSGRGLENTF.

J is TRBJ2-3 and V is TRBV12-3 or TRBV12-4; TCRdb proposes TRBD2, but this gene call is untestable without DNA. This CDR3 comprises 14 residues. The chain's CDR3 is CASNLGPNTDTQYF.

This chain links TRBV28 with TRBJ1-2; the TRBD1 assignment by TCRdb is unverifiable without DNA. Germline assignment: CDR1 MDHEN and CDR2 SYDVKM. This CDR3 is built from 15 residues. CDR3 sequence: CVSSLMGKGLRGYTF.